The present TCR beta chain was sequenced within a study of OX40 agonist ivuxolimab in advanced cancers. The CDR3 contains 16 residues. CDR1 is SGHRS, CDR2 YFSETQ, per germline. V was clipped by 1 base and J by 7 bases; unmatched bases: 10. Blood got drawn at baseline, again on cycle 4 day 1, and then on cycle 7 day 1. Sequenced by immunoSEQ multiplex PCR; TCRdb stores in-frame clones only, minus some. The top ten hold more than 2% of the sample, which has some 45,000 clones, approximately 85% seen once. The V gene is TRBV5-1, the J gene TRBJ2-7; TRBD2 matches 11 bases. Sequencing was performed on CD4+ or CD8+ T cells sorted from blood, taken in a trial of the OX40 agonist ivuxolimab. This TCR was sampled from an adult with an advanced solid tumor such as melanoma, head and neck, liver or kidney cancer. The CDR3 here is CASSLLIAGGPREQYF. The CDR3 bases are TGCGCCAGCAGCTTGCTCATAGCGGGGGGGCCGAGGGAGCAGTACTTC.